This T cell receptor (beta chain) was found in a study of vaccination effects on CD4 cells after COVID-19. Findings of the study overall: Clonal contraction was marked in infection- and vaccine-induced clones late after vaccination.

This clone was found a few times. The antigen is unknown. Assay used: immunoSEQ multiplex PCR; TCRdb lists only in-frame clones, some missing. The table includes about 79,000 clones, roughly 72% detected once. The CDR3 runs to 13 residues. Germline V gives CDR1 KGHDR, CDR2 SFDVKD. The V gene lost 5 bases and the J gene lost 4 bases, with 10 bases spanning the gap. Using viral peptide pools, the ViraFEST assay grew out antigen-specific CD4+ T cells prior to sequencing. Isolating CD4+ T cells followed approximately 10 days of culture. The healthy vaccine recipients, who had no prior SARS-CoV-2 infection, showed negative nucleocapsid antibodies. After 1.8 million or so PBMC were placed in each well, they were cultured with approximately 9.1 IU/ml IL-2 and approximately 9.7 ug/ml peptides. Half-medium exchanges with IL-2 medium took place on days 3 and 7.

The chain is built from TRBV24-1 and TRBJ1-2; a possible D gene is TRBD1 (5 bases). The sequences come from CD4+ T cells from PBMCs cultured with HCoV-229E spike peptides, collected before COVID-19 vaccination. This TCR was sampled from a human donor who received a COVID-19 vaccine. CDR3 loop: CATSAGDPYGYTF. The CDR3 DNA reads TGTGCCACCAGTGCGGGGGACCCCTATGGCTACACCTTC.